This T cell receptor (beta chain) was sequenced during a study of cytomegalovirus exposure and HLA in healthy donors. The CDR3 has 14 residues. Germline V CDR1 and CDR2: PRHDT, FYEKMQ (reference sequence). V lost 5 bases to trimming and J lost 5 bases, with 16 bases between them. This PCR relied on a set of 60 Vbeta primers and 13 Jbeta primers. This table comes from immunoSEQ multiplex PCR, and its TCRdb copy is limited to in-frame clones, with some not included. The sample includes about 150,000 clones, around 67% of them seen just once. Healthy people donating bone marrow made up the donors. What was sequenced was PBMCs. This sequence joins TRBV13 and TRBJ2-7; TRBD1 is a possible D gene (5 bases). The TCR originated in a woman aged 18-29 years in good health and CMV-seronegative. DNA for the CDR3: TGTGCCAGCAGCCCACGCAGGGTGGGCCACGAGCAGTACTTC. Protein sequence: CASSPRRVGHEQYF.